One and the same sample provided the 30 T cell receptor beta chains below, sequenced in a study of blood T cell repertoires in COVID-19. The assay was immunoSEQ multiplex PCR, and TCRdb's table has in-frame clones only and misses some. The table lists about 260,000 clones, about 87% of them singletons. Sequencing input: peripheral blood. The receptor set was obtained from a woman aged 40 to 50 who had recovered from COVID-19.

This chain links TRBV6-5 with TRBJ1-2; 8 nucleotides agree with TRBD1. The CDR3 is 16 residues long. Trimming took 0 bases from V and 2 from J; bases not matched to a gene: 5. The germline V gene encodes CDR1 MNHEY and CDR2 SVGAGI. The CDR3, as DNA: TGTGCCAGCAGTTACTCGATGGACAGGGCGAACTATGGCTACACCTTC. It specifies CASSYSMDRANYGYTF.

This chain joins TRBV28 and TRBJ1-1; 9 nucleotides agree with TRBD1. V lost 8 bases and J lost 7; bases outside the gene matches: 20. CDR1 and CDR2 (germline): MDHEN, SYDVKM. The CDR3 sequence is 17 residues long. CDR3 nucleotide sequence: TGTGCCAGCTCAGATGGTTCGAACAGGGGGCTCTCCGATGAAGCTTTCTTT. This encodes CASSDGSNRGLSDEAFF. Complete variable domain (other parts from reference TRBV28 and TRBJ1-1): DVKVTQSSRYLVKRTGEKVFLECVQDMDHENMFWYRQDPGLGLRLIYFSYDVKMKEKGDIPEGYSVSREKKERFSLILESASTNQTSMYLCASSDGSNRGLSDEAFFGQGTRLTVV.

The chain recombines TRBV4-1 with TRBJ2-3, with 10 bases matching TRBD2. Germline V gene sequence: CDR1 MGHRA, CDR2 YSYEKL. The junction had 7 bases not matched to a gene; V was cut back by 8 bases and J by 5 bases. The CDR3 is made up of 14 amino acids. CDR3 nucleotide sequence: TGCGCCAGCCAACTGGGACTAGCGCAAGATACGCAGTATTTT. It encodes CASQLGLAQDTQYF.

This clone was counted between two and nine times. The CDR3 protein is CASSEGQGVYTEAFF. CDR3 sequence (DNA): TGTGCCAGCAGCGAAGGACAGGGTGTTTACACTGAAGCTTTCTTT. The chain has TRBV9 and TRBJ1-1, with TRBD1 matching 8 bases. The V and J ends lost 3 bases and 3 bases, in that order; junction bases with no gene match: 7. This CDR3 region has 15 residues. Germline CDR1 and CDR2: SGDLS and YYNGEE.

The genes are TRBV7-2 and TRBJ2-1; 7 nucleotides line up with TRBD2. Germline V lookup: CDR1 SGHTA, CDR2 FQGNSA. This CDR3 spans 15 amino acids. V trimming: 0 bases; J trimming: 3 bases; junction bases outside the gene matches: 2. The CDR3 coding sequence is TGTGCCAGCAGCTTAGCGGGGGGGTTCTACAATGAGCAGTTCTTC. Protein: CASSLAGGFYNEQFF.

V gene TRBV20-1 combines with J gene TRBJ2-5; 7 bases are shared with TRBD2. V shed 3 bases and J 2 bases; nucleotides not matched to a gene: 6. CDR1 DFQATT and CDR2 SNEGSKA come from the germline V gene (reference sequence). The CDR3 covers 14 residues. This CDR3 reads CSASPAGLQETQYF. The CDR3 DNA reads TGCAGTGCTAGTCCAGCGGGGCTTCAAGAGACCCAGTACTTC.

This clone has a single count. The chain links TRBV6-5 to TRBJ1-1; D perhaps matches TRBD1 (5 bases). Trimming shortened V by 2 bases and J by 6 bases, and 10 bases separated the two germline ends. The CDR3 covers 13 residues. The germline CDR1 and CDR2 sequences are MNHEY and SVGAGI. CDR3 sequence reads: CASSYDRGAEAFF. CDR3 in DNA: TGTGCCAGCAGTTACGACCGGGGGGCTGAAGCTTTCTTT.

This clone showed up just once. J is TRBJ2-4 and V is TRBV3-1 (or the pseudogene TRBV3-2); 8 nucleotides agree with TRBD1. This CDR3 region has 15 residues. The J segment lost 5 bases and the V segment lost 1 base, leaving 4 bases of the junction unmatched. In germline, CDR1 is LGHDT, CDR2 YNNKEL (reference sequence). In DNA, the CDR3 is TGTGCCAGCAGCCAAGCGACAGGGGAGGAAAACATTCAGTACTTC. Protein sequence: CASSQATGEENIQYF.

The rearrangement uses TRBV7-2 and TRBJ1-6, with D hard to call. Looked up from germline, CDR1 is SGHTA and CDR2 is FQGNSA. Trimming stripped 5 bases from V and 10 bases from J, with 18 bases between. This CDR3 is 15 amino acids long. This CDR3 reads CASSLLEAVASPLHF. The CDR3 coding sequence is TGTGCCAGCAGCCTCCTGGAGGCGGTCGCCTCACCCCTCCACTTT.

V is TRBV15 and J is TRBJ1-4; TRBD1 agrees at 7 bases. The germline V gene encodes CDR1 LNHNV and CDR2 YYDKDF (reference sequence). Losses at the gene ends were 6 bases for V and 0 bases for J; bases not matched to a gene: 7. The CDR3 contains 16 residues. The CDR3 nucleotides read TGTGCCACCAGAGGGACAGCCTTTGCAACTAATGAAAAACTGTTTTTT. Translation: CATRGTAFATNEKLFF.

This chain joins TRBV14 and TRBJ2-3, with a possible D match to TRBD2 (6 bases). CDR3 length: 12 residues. Trimming took off 5 bases at V and 9 bases at J, with 12 bases between the two ends. Germline V gene lookup returns CDR1 SGHDN and CDR2 FVKESK. The CDR3: CASSRGGTTQYF. The CDR3 nucleotides are TGTGCCAGCAGCAGGGGCGGGACGACGCAGTATTTT.

V and J are TRBV3-1 (or the pseudogene TRBV3-2) and TRBJ2-2; D is ambiguous. The CDR3 is 14 amino acids. CDR1 and CDR2 (germline): LGHDT, YNNKEL (reference sequence). Trimming cost V 0 bases and J 7 bases, with 9 bases left between them. As DNA, the CDR3 is TGTGCCAGCAGCCAAGACAGGTCGAGCGGGGAGCTGTTTTTT. Protein: CASSQDRSSGELFF.

V is TRBV19 and J is TRBJ2-3; no firm D call. The V gene's germline CDR1 is LNHDA and CDR2 SQIVND (reference sequence). Trimming removed 4 bases from V and 8 bases from J, with 16 bases in between. This CDR3 region has 14 residues. CDR3 sequence (DNA): TGTGCCAGTAGTAACCTCGAGGCCATACCTACGCAGTATTTT. Translated, it gives CASSNLEAIPTQYF.

With regard to this clone: An end of the junction does not agree with germline; a read error may underlie this. The chain recombines TRBV7-8 with TRBJ2-1; 14 positions match TRBD2. Germline V lookup: CDR1 SGHVS, CDR2 FQNEAQ. This CDR3 region has 18 residues. CDR3 DNA sequence: TGTGCCAGCAGCCCTGGACTAGCGGGGGGCCCCTCCCACAATGAGCAGTTCTTC. Its protein is CASSPGLAGGPSHNEQFF.

The chain employs TRBV30 and TRBJ1-2; 9 bases map to TRBD1. In germline, CDR1 is GTSNPN, CDR2 SVGIG (reference sequence). The V segment lost 1 base and the J segment 6 bases; nucleotides outside the gene matches: 3. The CDR3 sequence is 13 residues long. The CDR3: CAWSDWTGDGYTF. The CDR3 DNA is TGTGCCTGGAGTGATTGGACAGGGGATGGCTACACCTTC.

This sequence joins TRBV11-1 and TRBJ2-7, with 15 positions matching TRBD2. V shed 5 bases, J shed 0 bases, and the junction held 2 bases outside the gene matches. The CDR3 contains 16 residues. Germline V lookup: CDR1 SGHAT, CDR2 FQDESV (reference sequence). The CDR3 here is CASSPGLAGGSYEQYF. The DNA of the CDR3 is TGTGCCAGCAGCCCGGGACTAGCGGGGGGCTCCTACGAGCAGTACTTC.

CDR3 amino acids: CASSPTAFQETQYF. The CDR3 DNA reads as TGCGCCAGCAGCCCCACAGCATTCCAAGAGACCCAGTACTTC. This chain uses TRBV5-1 with TRBJ2-5, with no clear D. The V gene's germline CDR1 is SGHRS and CDR2 YFSETQ. V lost 4 bases and J lost 1, with 11 bases in between. The CDR3 is 14 amino acids.

V and J are TRBV18 and TRBJ2-3, with TRBD2 identical over 7 bases. Germline trimming cut 3 bases from V and 2 bases from J; bases unmatched to any gene: 8. Germline V gene lookup returns CDR1 KGHSH and CDR2 LQKENI. This CDR3 has 16 residues. The CDR3 DNA sequence: TGTGCCAGCTCACCCGCTCTAGCGGTTGACACAGATACGCAGTATTTT. Translated: CASSPALAVDTDTQYF.

This chain connects TRBV21-1 to TRBJ2-7; the D segment call TRBD2 is taken from the table without a DNA check. TRBV21-1 is a pseudogene segment. The CDR3 is 15 residues long. The CDR3 protein is CASSKERDTSYEQYF. The CDR3 DNA follows: TGTGCCAGCAGCAAAGAGCGCGATACAAGCTACGAGCAGTACTTC.

V and J are TRBV5-5 and TRBJ1-1; a weak D match, TRBD1 (5 bases). The germline V gene encodes CDR1 SGHKS and CDR2 YYEKEE (reference sequence). The CDR3 has 15 amino acids. Deletions cut 0 bases from V and 2 bases from J, with 11 bases between. In nucleotides, the CDR3 is TGTGCCAGCAGCTTGGCCGGGGGAGCAAACACTGAAGCTTTCTTT. Amino acid sequence: CASSLAGGANTEAFF.

V is TRBV20-1 and J is TRBJ1-5; D remains unclear. The CDR3 sequence is 13 residues long. Trimming pared 3 bases from V and 7 bases from J, leaving 13 bases between. CDR1 and CDR2 (germline): DFQATT, SNEGSKA (reference sequence). The CDR3 sequence: CSASSQVRQPQHF. DNA of the CDR3: TGCAGTGCTAGTAGCCAGGTTAGACAGCCCCAGCATTTT.

This clone was picked up one time. A read error may produce the germline difference seen at one junction end. The chain couples TRBV7-9 to TRBJ1-5; maybe TRBD1 (6 bases). Germline V gene lookup returns CDR1 SEHNR and CDR2 FQNEAQ (reference sequence). The length of the CDR3 is 12 residues. CDR3 DNA: TGTGCCAGCAGTCAAACGGCAGGGGACCCAGCATTT. Encoded protein: CASSQTAGDPAF.

The chain joins TRBV2 to TRBJ1-3; D unclear. Between the trimmed V and J ends, which lost 6 bases and 9 bases, there was a span of 9 bases. Germline values: CDR1 SNHLY, CDR2 FYNNEI. This CDR3 comprises 11 residues. The CDR3 sequence: CASSGVGTIYF. The CDR3 nucleotides read TGTGCCAGCAGCGGGGTGGGCACCATATATTTT. Full variable domain (remainder filled in from reference TRBV2 and TRBJ1-3): EPEVTQTPSHQVTQMGQEVILRCVPISNHLYFYWYRQILGQKVEFLVSFYNNEISEKSEIFDDQFSVERPDGSNFTLKIRSTKLEDSAMYFCASSGVGTIYFGEGSWLTVV.

The chain recombines TRBV10-2 with TRBJ2-5; maybe TRBD1 (6 bases). Germline V gives CDR1 WSHSY, CDR2 SAAADI. Trimming removed 6 bases at V and 9 bases at J, with 23 bases between. The CDR3 is 15 residues long. The CDR3 region is CASSIGGEGTPAQYF. DNA of the CDR3: TGCGCCAGCAGCATAGGGGGAGAGGGGACCCCAGCCCAGTACTTC.

The V gene is TRBV7-2, the J gene TRBJ2-3; D is unclear. This CDR3 spans 15 amino acids. CDR1 is SGHTA, CDR2 FQGNSA, per germline. Trimming left V 5 bases short and J 2 bases short, with 14 bases between. The CDR3: CASSPFSPVTDTQYF. The CDR3 bases are TGTGCCAGCAGCCCCTTCTCCCCGGTCACAGATACGCAGTATTTT.

The rearrangement uses TRBV5-4 and TRBJ2-7; TRBD1 agrees at 8 bases. Germline CDR1 and CDR2: SGHNT and YYREEE (reference sequence). Germline trimming cut 0 bases from V and 1 base from J; bases unmatched to any gene: 3. The length of the CDR3 is 15 residues. The CDR3 is CASSLGTGWSYEQYF. The CDR3 DNA reads as TGTGCCAGCAGCTTGGGGACAGGGTGGTCCTACGAGCAGTACTTC.

The CDR3 here is CASSTRDRVVNEQFF. In nucleotides, the CDR3 is TGTGCCAGCAGCACCCGGGACAGGGTTGTCAATGAGCAGTTCTTC. The chain is built from TRBV7-7 and TRBJ2-1, with 9 bases fitting TRBD1. Looked up from germline, CDR1 is SSHAT and CDR2 is FNYEAQ (reference sequence). The CDR3 covers 15 residues. V was clipped by 5 bases and J by 6 bases; unmatched bases: 8.

The chain recombines TRBV21-1 with TRBJ2-7; the DNA was not compared with TRBD1, the D call given in the table. TRBV21-1 is classified as a pseudogene. This CDR3 contains 14 residues. The CDR3 DNA follows: TGTGCCAGCAGCATTACAGCCACTTCCTACGAGCAGTACTTC. This gives the protein CASSITATSYEQYF.

The genes are TRBV29-1 and TRBJ1-2; 8 bases match TRBD1. V shed 5 bases, J shed 3 bases, and the junction held 5 bases outside the gene matches. The germline V gene encodes CDR1 SQVTM and CDR2 ANQGSEA. CDR3 length: 13 residues. DNA of the CDR3: TGCAGCGTTCCGGACAGGGCGGACTATGGCTACACCTTC. Its translation: CSVPDRADYGYTF.

The V call is TRBV5-6, the J call TRBJ1-6, with a possible D match to TRBD1 (6 bases). CDR3 length equals 15 residues. Germline V gene lookup returns CDR1 SGHDT and CDR2 YYEEEE. V lost 1 base and J lost 9, with 14 bases in between. The DNA for the CDR3 is TGTGCCAGCAGCTTGTTCCAGGGGAGGGGTTCACCCCTCCACTTT. Protein sequence: CASSLFQGRGSPLHF. Variable domain in full (rest from reference TRBV5-6 and TRBJ1-6): DAGVTQSPTHLIKTRGQQVTLRCSPKSGHDTVSWYQQALGQGPQFIFQYYEEEERQRGNFPDRFSGHQFPNYSSELNVNALLLGDSALYLCASSLFQGRGSPLHFGNGTRLTVT.